The 5 T cell receptor beta chains below were found in one sample sequenced in a study of glioma-infiltrating T cells after dendritic cell vaccination. Using immunoSEQ multiplex PCR, the repertoire was profiled, and TCRdb retains in-frame clones only, with some absent. The sample records more than 85,000 clones, more than 75% being singletons. This specimen consisted of blood, obtained before dendritic cell vaccination. These receptors came from a human donor with glioblastoma.

V usage is TRBV19 and J usage is TRBJ2-4; D gene unclear. This CDR3 comprises 15 residues. V was cut by 2 bases and J by 0 bases, with 8 bases left in between. Per germline, CDR1 LNHDA and CDR2 SQIVND (reference sequence). Here the CDR3 DNA reads TGTGCCAGTAGTATATCCCGTTTAGCCAAAAACATTCAGTACTTC. Protein product: CASSISRLAKNIQYF.

V and J are TRBV12-5 and TRBJ1-2; D unclear. This CDR3 region has 14 residues. Deletions cut 4 bases from V and 6 bases from J, with 15 bases between. Looked up from germline, CDR1 is LGHNT and CDR2 is FRNRAP. The CDR3 region has the DNA TGTGCTAGTGGTTCCTCGACAATCATCAATGGCTACACCTTC. Protein product: CASGSSTIINGYTF.

The V and J genes are TRBV6-5 and TRBJ1-4; 7 bases align to TRBD1. After removal of 0 bases from V and 5 bases from J, the junction contained 0 bases not matched to a gene. CDR3 size: 14 residues. Germline loops: CDR1 MNHEY, CDR2 SVGAGI. The CDR3 reads CASSYSTGNEKLFF. CDR3 coding DNA: TGTGCCAGCAGTTACTCGACAGGGAATGAAAAACTGTTTTTT.

This sequence joins TRBV18 and TRBJ2-2; a weak D match, TRBD2 (6 bases). Trimming shortened V by 6 bases and J by 3 bases, and 11 bases separated the two germline ends. CDR3 size: 14 residues. Germline V gene sequence: CDR1 KGHSH, CDR2 LQKENI. CDR3 amino acids: CASSYGGDTGELFF. The CDR3 DNA follows: TGTGCCAGCTCCTACGGGGGAGACACCGGGGAGCTGTTTTTT.

V and J are TRBV19 and TRBJ1-2; 8 nucleotides align to TRBD1. CDR3 size: 14 residues. The germline V gene has CDR1 LNHDA and CDR2 SQIVND (reference sequence). V shed 6 bases, J shed 3 bases, and the junction held 6 bases outside the gene matches. The DNA for the CDR3 is TGTGCCAGTAGCGTCCAGACAGGGGACTATGGCTACACCTTC. It yields the protein CASSVQTGDYGYTF.